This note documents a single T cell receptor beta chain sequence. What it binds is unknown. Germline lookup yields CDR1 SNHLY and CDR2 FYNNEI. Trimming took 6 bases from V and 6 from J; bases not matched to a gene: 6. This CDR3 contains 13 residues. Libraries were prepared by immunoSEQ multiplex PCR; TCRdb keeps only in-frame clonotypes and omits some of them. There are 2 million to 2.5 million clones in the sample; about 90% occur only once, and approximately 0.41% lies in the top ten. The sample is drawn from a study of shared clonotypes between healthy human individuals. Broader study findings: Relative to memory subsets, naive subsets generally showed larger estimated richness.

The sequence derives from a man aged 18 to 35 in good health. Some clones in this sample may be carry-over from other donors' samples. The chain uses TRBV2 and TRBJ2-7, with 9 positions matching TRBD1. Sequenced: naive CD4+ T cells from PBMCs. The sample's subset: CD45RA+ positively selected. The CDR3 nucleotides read TGTGCCAGCAGCCGACAGGGGGTTGGCGAGCAGTACTTC. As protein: CASSRQGVGEQYF.